This TCR beta chain came from a study of T cell clonality in common variable immunodeficiency. The sample holds many counts of this clone. The observed sequence ends 3 residues before the CDR3 terminus, with the missing tail filled in from the germline J gene. Assay: immunoSEQ multiplex PCR; the TCRdb copy retains only in-frame clones and omits some. The sample yields about 34,000 clones, without any singletons. Both groups were predominantly of Caucasian heritage. The CDR3 has 20 amino acids. From germline, CDR1 is LNHDA and CDR2 SQIVND (reference sequence). Trimming cost V 4 bases and J 0 bases; bases outside gene matches: 18.

The sample was peripheral blood mononuclear cells. This sequence originates from a person aged 18 to 69 in good health. The J gene is TRBJ1-1, the V gene TRBV19, with 9 bases aligning to TRBD1. CDR3 bases read: TGTGCCAGTAGTAGGTATGGGACAGGGTCGGTAGGGGCTATGAACACTGAA. It encodes CASSRYGTGSVGAMNTE. From start to end, the CDR3 is CASSRYGTGSVGAMNTEAFF.